This TCR beta chain came from a study of blood T cell repertoires in COVID-19. In the original analysis: Scientists estimated how many nucleated cells there were by amplifying reference gene primers. Assay used: immunoSEQ multiplex PCR; TCRdb lists only in-frame clones, some missing. V, J and clone size reflect that table, while D and trimming were determined from the DNA. This sample has around 170,000 clones, with more than 75% found just once. The V segment lost 6 bases and the J segment 7 bases; nucleotides outside the gene matches: 6. Germline CDR1 MNHEY, CDR2 SMNVEV (reference sequence). This CDR3 has 13 amino acids. All enrollees were about 18 to 100 years old and from roughly 26 US areas. The recovered donors of Cohort 3 showed two negative PCRs, clearance, or symptom resolution.

The sample was PBMCs or T cells enriched from blood (not recorded which). The rearrangement uses TRBV27 and TRBJ1-2; 9 nucleotides match TRBD1. This TCR came from a woman aged 25 to 39 who had recovered from COVID-19. The chain's CDR3 is CASSATGGGGYTF. CDR3 DNA sequence: TGTGCCAGCAGCGCTACAGGGGGCGGTGGCTACACCTTC.